The 27 T cell receptor beta chains given below trace back to one sample, sequenced in a study of shared clonotypes between healthy human individuals. Some clones are missing from TCRdb's copy, which holds only in-frame ones; the method was immunoSEQ multiplex PCR. The sample has some 1 million clones; around 76% are singletons. What was sequenced was memory CD4+ T cells sorted from blood. Indicated subset: CD45RA-negative fraction. The receptors shown here come from a man aged 18 to 30 in good health.

This chain links TRBV6-6 with TRBJ2-3, with a tentative D call TRBD2 (6 bases). The length of the CDR3 is 13 residues. V lost 6 bases, J lost 8 bases, and 15 bases lay in between. Germline loops: CDR1 MNHNY, CDR2 SVGAGI (reference sequence). Here the CDR3 DNA reads TGTGCCAGCAGCCTCCCAGAGGGAGGTACGCAGTATTTT. Translation: CASSLPEGGTQYF.

V gene TRBV5-6 combines with J gene TRBJ2-6; no definite D call. This CDR3 has 16 amino acids. The V gene lost 2 bases and the J gene lost 0 bases, with 9 bases spanning the gap. Germline CDR1 reads SGHDT; CDR2 reads YYEEEE. The CDR3 is CASSFIPPSGANVLTF. The CDR3 coding sequence is TGTGCCAGCAGCTTCATTCCACCCTCTGGGGCCAACGTCCTGACTTTC.

This clone was seen a handful of times. The rearrangement links TRBV7-2 to TRBJ2-5; maybe TRBD2 (6 bases). Per the germline V gene, CDR1 is SGHTA and CDR2 is FQGNSA. The CDR3 is 16 amino acids. Trimming cost V 1 base and J 2 bases, with 14 bases left between them. CDR3 DNA: TGTGCCAGCAGCTTAGGTGGGGGAGGCGTACAAGAGACCCAGTACTTC. As protein: CASSLGGGGVQETQYF.

This rearrangement joins TRBV27 to TRBJ1-1, with D possibly matching TRBD1 (5 bases). Germline V CDR1 and CDR2: MNHEY, SMNVEV (reference sequence). The CDR3 length is 12 residues. V was trimmed by 4 bases and J by 4 bases, leaving 7 bases between them. The CDR3 bases are TGTGCCAGCAGTTCGGACATCACTGAAGCTTTCTTT. Its protein product is CASSSDITEAFF.

The count of this clone is one. This chain links TRBV6-1 with TRBJ2-2; either TRBD1 or TRBD2 may fit D (5 bases each). The CDR3 runs 13 residues. Trimming removed 5 bases at V and 3 bases at J, with 7 bases between. Germline V lookup: CDR1 MNHNS, CDR2 SASEGT. The CDR3 coding sequence is TGTGCCAGCAGTTGGGACGACACCGGGGAGCTGTTTTTT. Translated: CASSWDDTGELFF.

V usage is TRBV19 and J usage is TRBJ2-1, with 12 bases matching TRBD2. The germline V gene encodes CDR1 LNHDA and CDR2 SQIVND (reference sequence). V shed 0 bases, J shed 9 bases, and the junction held 6 bases outside the gene matches. The CDR3 covers 16 residues. The CDR3: CASSIDATSGRGEQFF. In DNA, the CDR3 is TGTGCCAGTAGTATAGATGCGACTAGCGGGAGAGGTGAGCAGTTCTTC.

Note on this clone: One end of the junction does not line up with germline, which may come from a read error. This chain joins TRBV10-2 and TRBJ1-2, with no clear D. There are 11 residues in the CDR3. Germline values: CDR1 WSHSY, CDR2 SAAADI. Here the CDR3 DNA reads TGCGCCAGCAGTGAGTCGAACGGACTCCACTTC. This encodes CASSESNGLHF.

This clone was detected only a few times. The V and J genes are TRBV10-1 and TRBJ1-1; no definite D call. The ends were cut back, 8 bases at V and 0 bases at J, with 10 bases in the middle. This CDR3 has 13 residues. Germline V gene data show CDR1 as WNHNN and CDR2 as SYGVQD (reference sequence). The CDR3 is CASSDQLNTEAFF. The DNA of the CDR3 is TGCGCCAGCTCGGACCAGCTGAACACTGAAGCTTTCTTT.

J is TRBJ1-5 and V is TRBV6-5; D ambiguous. V lost 5 bases and J lost 11, with 13 bases in between. Germline V gives CDR1 MNHEY, CDR2 SVGAGI. The CDR3 sequence is 12 residues long. The CDR3 DNA reads as TGTGCCAGCAGTAACCTCGGACGGGCCCAGCATTTT. This gives the protein CASSNLGRAQHF.

The V and J genes are TRBV7-3 and TRBJ2-5; 15 bases are a match to TRBD2. The CDR3 extends over 18 amino acids. V was pared by 5 bases and J by 5 bases, with 12 bases of the junction left unmatched. CDR1 SGHTA and CDR2 FQGTGA come from the germline V gene. This CDR3 is CASSLGTSGGPAEETQYF. In DNA form, the CDR3 reads TGTGCCAGCAGCCTCGGGACTAGCGGGGGGCCGGCCGAGGAGACCCAGTACTTC.

The chain combines TRBV5-8 with TRBJ2-7; D possibly corresponds to TRBD2 (6 bases). The germline V and J ends were trimmed by 1 base and 0 bases, with 14 bases remaining between them. This CDR3 comprises 16 residues. Germline V CDR1 and CDR2: SGHTS, YDEGEE. The CDR3 region is CASSLRASASSYEQYF. The CDR3 DNA follows: TGTGCCAGCAGCTTGAGGGCTAGCGCGAGCTCCTACGAGCAGTACTTC.

This chain joins TRBV18 and TRBJ1-6; possible D gene TRBD1, 5 bases. The CDR3 consists of 16 residues. Deletions cut 6 bases from V and 9 bases from J, with 21 bases between. Germline-derived CDR1 and CDR2 are KGHSH and LQKENI. CDR3 bases: TGTGCCAGCTCGGCGGCGTGGGGGGGAGGGAGTTCACCCCTCCACTTT. Translating gives CASSAAWGGGSSPLHF.

This sequence joins TRBV6-4 and TRBJ1-2; D call uncertain. Trimming cost V 3 bases and J 14 bases, with 19 bases left between them. CDR1 is MRHNA, CDR2 SNTAGT, per germline. The CDR3 extends over 13 amino acids. CDR3 sequence: CASSEFIARFDTF. The CDR3 coding sequence is TGTGCCAGCAGTGAGTTCATAGCGAGGTTTGATACCTTC.

The gene calls are TRBV7-2 and TRBJ1-2, with 9 bases matching TRBD1. After removal of 0 bases from V and 8 bases from J, the junction contained 4 bases not matched to a gene. The CDR3 runs to 14 residues. Germline V gene lookup returns CDR1 SGHTA and CDR2 FQGNSA. CDR3: CASSLAGQGTGYTF. CDR3 nucleotides: TGTGCCAGCAGCTTAGCGGGACAGGGTACAGGCTACACCTTC.

This chain connects TRBV19 to TRBJ2-5, with unresolved D. Looked up from germline, CDR1 is LNHDA and CDR2 is SQIVND (reference sequence). This CDR3 is 14 amino acids long. Trimming shortened V by 3 bases and J by 2 bases, and 10 bases separated the two germline ends. CDR3 loop: CASSIPTRQETQYF. The CDR3 DNA reads TGTGCCAGTAGTATTCCGACCAGACAAGAGACCCAGTACTTC.

The rearrangement uses TRBV7-8 and TRBJ1-6, with unresolved D. CDR1 is SGHVS, CDR2 FQNEAQ, per germline. V shed 1 base and J shed 2 bases, with 9 bases lying between them. The CDR3 contains 16 residues. CDR3 sequence reads: CASSLGLAAYNSPLHF. The CDR3 nucleotides are TGTGCCAGCAGCTTAGGTCTGGCAGCCTATAATTCACCCCTCCACTTT.

The CDR3 region is CASSDELPHEQFF. For the CDR3, the DNA is TGTGCCAGCAGTGACGAGCTTCCCCATGAGCAGTTCTTC. The rearrangement joins TRBV6-1 to TRBJ2-1; D is ambiguous. The germline gives CDR1 MNHNS, CDR2 SASEGT. The CDR3 has 13 residues. Trimming removed 3 bases at V and 8 bases at J, with 11 bases between.

V gene TRBV5-1 combines with J gene TRBJ1-6; TRBD1 agrees at 9 bases. Germline V lookup: CDR1 SGHRS, CDR2 YFSETQ. The CDR3 has 14 residues. V was clipped by 4 bases and J by 13 bases; unmatched bases: 9. The CDR3 bases are TGCGCCAGCAGCGTCGCTACAGGGGGCAGCCCCCTCCACTTT. It is translated as CASSVATGGSPLHF.

Turning to this clone: One end of the junction does not line up with germline, which may come from a read error. The J gene is TRBJ2-5, the V gene TRBV5-6; the match to TRBD2 covers 9 bases. There are 16 residues in the CDR3. Germline CDR1 SGHDT, CDR2 YYEEEE. The CDR3 loop is CASSLTSSGVQATQYF. For the CDR3, the DNA is TGTGCCAGCAGCTTGACGTCTAGCGGGGTCCAAGCGACCCAGTACTTC.

On this clone: Sequence at one end of the junction differs from germline and may be a read error. The J gene is TRBJ2-7, the V gene TRBV10-1; D may be TRBD1 or TRBD2 (5 bases each). The CDR3 covers 19 residues. CDR1 is WNHNN and CDR2 is SYGVQD in the germline V gene (reference sequence). The CDR3 is CACSLRRGFKRSQLYEQYF. The CDR3 DNA sequence: TGCGCCTGCAGTCTCCGTCGGGGCTTTAAGCGATCGCAACTTTACGAGCAGTACTTC.

The genes are TRBV11-1 and TRBJ2-5; the D gene is possibly TRBD1 (6 bases). From germline, CDR1 is SGHAT and CDR2 FQDESV (reference sequence). CDR3 length: 16 residues. V dropped 2 bases and J dropped 5 bases, with 18 bases sitting between them. CDR3 sequence (DNA): TGTGCCAGCAGCTTAACAGGGAAGAGCCGGGCGGAGACCCAGTACTTC. Its translation: CASSLTGKSRAETQYF.

The chain combines TRBV10-3 with TRBJ2-7, with a possible D match to TRBD2 (6 bases). V was clipped by 0 bases and J by 6 bases, with 12 bases between them. The CDR3 has 14 residues. Germline V gives CDR1 ENHRY, CDR2 SYGVKD. The CDR3 DNA reads TGTGCCATCAGTGAGTCGGGACTGTCGGGCGAGCAGTACTTC. Amino acid sequence: CAISESGLSGEQYF.

V usage is TRBV10-3 and J usage is TRBJ2-7; no definite D call. CDR3 length equals 13 residues. Germline V lookup: CDR1 ENHRY, CDR2 SYGVKD. Trimming cost V 1 base and J 1 base, with 5 bases left between them. The CDR3: CAISEYRSYEQYF. The DNA of the CDR3 is TGTGCCATCAGTGAGTATAGGTCCTACGAGCAGTACTTC.

This chain uses TRBV9 with TRBJ2-3, with 7 bases matching TRBD1. CDR1 and CDR2 (germline): SGDLS, YYNGEE. This CDR3 is built from 16 residues. J was trimmed by 2 bases and V by 0 bases; bases with no gene match: 6. The CDR3, as DNA: TGTGCCAGCAGCGTAGTAGCAGGGGGTTACACAGATACGCAGTATTTT. Encoded protein: CASSVVAGGYTDTQYF.

This clone turned up a few times. The chain has TRBV30 and TRBJ1-4, with 10 bases that match TRBD1. Germline CDR1 is GTSNPN and CDR2 is SVGIG (reference sequence). After removal of 3 bases from V and 7 bases from J, the junction contained 5 bases not matched to a gene. The CDR3 extends over 14 amino acids. In DNA, the CDR3 is TGTGCCTGGAGGGTGACAGGGGGCGGTGAAAAACTGTTTTTT. Protein: CAWRVTGGGEKLFF.

This clone was counted a single time. V usage is TRBV5-6 and J usage is TRBJ2-2; TRBD1 agrees at 9 bases. CDR3 length: 16 amino acids. The V segment lost 3 bases and the J segment 2 bases; nucleotides outside the gene matches: 5. Germline lookup yields CDR1 SGHDT and CDR2 YYEEEE. CDR3 residues: CASSSGTGINTGELFF. The CDR3 nucleotides read TGTGCCAGCAGCTCAGGGACAGGGATTAACACCGGGGAGCTGTTTTTT.

The chain is built from TRBV6-6 and TRBJ2-7; 10 nucleotides match TRBD1. V lost 5 bases and J lost 1; bases outside the gene matches: 5. Germline values: CDR1 MNHNY, CDR2 SVGAGI (reference sequence). This CDR3 is built from 15 residues. CDR3 bases: TGTGCCAGCAGTCCGGACAGGGGGAGTTCCTACGAGCAGTACTTC. Its protein is CASSPDRGSSYEQYF.